The source of this T cell receptor (beta chain) is a study of cytomegalovirus exposure and HLA in healthy donors. Overall study findings and caveats: Clonal expansion, a later analysis showed, was greater in HLA-associated TCR beta chains than in equally common others.

This clone was seen more than once but under ten times. Its antigen is unknown. Germline V gene data show CDR1 as SNHLY and CDR2 as FYNNEI. V shed 7 bases, J shed 7 bases, and the junction held 9 bases outside the gene matches. This CDR3 spans 14 amino acids. Primers included in the PCR were 60 Vbeta and 13 Jbeta primers. Assay used: immunoSEQ multiplex PCR; TCRdb lists only in-frame clones, some missing. The table includes around 190,000 clones, roughly 77% detected once. Sequenced: PBMCs. The receptor's source is a man aged 30 to 39 in good health and CMV-seropositive. The chain is built from TRBV2 and TRBJ1-4, with 7 bases lining up with TRBD1. CDR3 sequence: CASTRYRGSEKLFF. In DNA, the CDR3 is TGTGCCAGCACTCGGTACAGGGGATCTGAAAAACTGTTTTTT.